This paragraph reports one TCR beta chain. The data are from a study of blood T cell repertoires in COVID-19. Study context: Acute and convalescent COVID-19 samples came from the United States, Italy and Spain.

CDR1 and CDR2 (germline): GTSNPN, SVGIG (reference sequence). With 3 bases removed from V and 0 bases from J, the gap between germline ends came to 6 bases. This CDR3 has 14 amino acids. TCRdb's copy holds only in-frame clones and misses some; the assay was immunoSEQ multiplex PCR. The table has approximately 90,000 clones, around 89% seen once; the top ten hold about 8.1%. This TCR was sampled from a man over 45 with acute or convalescent COVID-19. The sequenced material came from peripheral blood. V and J are TRBV30 and TRBJ1-6; D is ambiguous. CDR3 DNA sequence: TGTGCCTGGAGGGGGAGCTCCTATAATTCACCCCTCCACTTT. This translates into CAWRGSSYNSPLHF.